Below, 12 T cell receptor beta chains from the same sample are listed, as sequenced in a study of T cells after yellow fever vaccination. TCRdb redid the calling of the 5' RACE reads with MiXCR, one entry per CDR3 protein. The sample yields approximately 85,000 distinct CDR3 sequences, roughly 13% seen once. The material was CD8+ T cells not binding an NS4B(214-222) dextramer, sorted from PBMCs, obtained approximately 20 days after the first yellow fever vaccination. The origin of the receptors is a man aged 18 to 30 who received the YFV17D yellow fever vaccine.

This clonotype was picked up a small number of times. This chain joins TRBV15 and TRBJ1-2, with 10 positions matching TRBD1. In germline, CDR1 is LNHNV, CDR2 YYDKDF (reference sequence). The CDR3 consists of 13 residues. The V gene end was trimmed by 6 bases and the J gene end by 8 bases; junction bases not matched to a gene: 6. DNA of the CDR3: TGTGCCACCAGAGGGACAGGGGTAACCGGCTACACCTTC. This codes for CATRGTGVTGYTF.

This clonotype turned up a few times. V is TRBV4-1 and J is TRBJ2-7, with D possibly matching TRBD1 (5 bases). Trimming stripped 9 bases from V and 1 base from J, with 13 bases between. Germline V CDR1 and CDR2: MGHRA, YSYEKL. The CDR3 is made up of 13 amino acids. The CDR3 is CASTKGPSYEQYV. The CDR3 DNA reads TGCGCCAGTACCAAGGGGCCGTCCTACGAGCAGTACGTC.

This rearrangement joins TRBV4-1 to TRBJ2-7; TRBD2 matches 8 bases. This CDR3 contains 15 residues. Unmatched junction bases numbered 8, after V lost 4 bases and J lost 3 bases. Per the germline V gene, CDR1 is MGHRA and CDR2 is YSYEKL. Here the CDR3 reads CASSPVEGTSYEQYF. CDR3 nucleotides: TGCGCCAGCAGCCCAGTTGAAGGGACTAGCTACGAGCAGTACTTC.

The V call is TRBV20-1, the J call TRBJ2-7; D unresolved. Germline V gene data show CDR1 as DFQATT and CDR2 as SNEGSKA (reference sequence). The CDR3 has 14 amino acids. With 0 bases removed from V and 3 bases from J, the gap between germline ends came to 12 bases. The CDR3 DNA is TGCAGTGCTAGAGATCGGTACAGCCACTACGAGCAGTACGTC. Its protein product is CSARDRYSHYEQYV.

CDR3: CASSIAGDTDTQYF. CDR3 coding DNA: TGTGCCAGCTCAATAGCGGGGGACACAGATACGCAGTATTTT. The chain combines TRBV9 with TRBJ2-3; 9 bases fit TRBD2. V dropped 7 bases and J dropped 2; count of bases not matched to a gene: 5. CDR3 length: 14 amino acids. Germline V gives CDR1 SGDLS, CDR2 YYNGEE.

V usage is TRBV19 and J usage is TRBJ2-1; 7 positions match TRBD1. With V trimmed by 1 base and J by 3 bases, 3 bases remained unmatched. Per the germline V gene, CDR1 is LNHDA and CDR2 is SQIVND (reference sequence). The CDR3 consists of 15 residues. Written as DNA, the CDR3 is TGTGCCAGTAGTATAGCCGGGACAGTCTACAATGAGCAGTTCTTC. Its translation is CASSIAGTVYNEQFF. The full variable domain, in which reference TRBV19 and TRBJ2-1 provide the parts outside the CDR3, is DGGITQSPKYLFRKEGQNVTLSCEQNLNHDAMYWYRQDPGQGLRLIYYSQIVNDFQKGDIAEGYSVSREKKESFPLTVTSAQKNPTAFYLCASSIAGTVYNEQFFGPGTRLTVL.

The chain couples TRBV7-6 to TRBJ2-7, with TRBD2 matching 9 bases. Germline V lookup: CDR1 SGHVS, CDR2 FNYEAQ. Germline trimming cut 5 bases from V and 3 bases from J; bases unmatched to any gene: 8. This CDR3 has 15 amino acids. The CDR3 coding sequence is TGTGCCAGCAGCCCCACCCTAGCGGGATACTACGAGCAGTACTTC. Protein product: CASSPTLAGYYEQYF.

The chain links TRBV4-3 to TRBJ2-7; 8 bases line up with TRBD1. In germline, CDR1 is LGHNA, CDR2 YSLEER. The CDR3 totals 15 residues. Trimming took 1 base from V and 3 from J; bases not matched to a gene: 5. The CDR3 here is CASSQGTGLIYEQYF. The CDR3 nucleotides read TGCGCCAGCAGCCAAGGGACAGGGTTGATCTACGAGCAGTACTTC.

This clonotype came up a few times. The chain joins TRBV6-1 to TRBJ2-7, with no clear D. The CDR3 extends over 11 amino acids. V lost 4 bases and J lost 3, with 4 bases in between. Germline loops: CDR1 MNHNS, CDR2 SASEGT. CDR3 sequence reads: CASSGFYEQYV. CDR3 nucleotide sequence: TGTGCCAGCAGTGGGTTCTACGAGCAGTACGTC.

This clonotype was counted a few times. The chain has TRBV4-1 and TRBJ2-2, with D unresolved. This CDR3 spans 12 amino acids. V dropped 4 bases and J dropped 8 bases, with 8 bases sitting between them. CDR1 is MGHRA, CDR2 YSYEKL, per germline. The CDR3 DNA follows: TGCGCCAGCAGCCCCTCCAAAGGGGAGCTGTTTTTT. Protein sequence: CASSPSKGELFF.

The rearrangement uses TRBV3-1 and TRBJ1-5, with no clear D. Trimming left V 4 bases short and J 6 bases short, with 13 bases between. CDR3 length: 14 amino acids. CDR1 and CDR2 (germline): LGHDT, YNNKEL (reference sequence). The CDR3 protein is CASSRGLMGQPQHF. The CDR3, as DNA: TGTGCCAGCAGCCGAGGTCTGATGGGTCAGCCCCAGCATTTT. The full variable domain, its missing parts supplied by reference TRBV3-1 and TRBJ1-5, is DTAVSQTPKYLVTQMGNDKSIKCEQNLGHDTMYWYKQDSKKFLKIMFSYNNKELIINETVPNRFSPKSPDKAHLNLHINSLELGDSAVYFCASSRGLMGQPQHFGDGTRLSIL.

This clonotype was counted between two and nine times. The chain has TRBV12-5 and TRBJ2-2; D is undetermined. Trimming stripped 0 bases from V and 0 bases from J, with 17 bases between. The CDR3 totals 19 residues. The V gene's germline CDR1 is LGHNT and CDR2 FRNRAP. The CDR3 nucleotides read TGTGCTAGTGGTTTGGTACGGAGCAGACCCACAACGAACACCGGGGAGCTGTTTTTT. Protein sequence: CASGLVRSRPTTNTGELFF.